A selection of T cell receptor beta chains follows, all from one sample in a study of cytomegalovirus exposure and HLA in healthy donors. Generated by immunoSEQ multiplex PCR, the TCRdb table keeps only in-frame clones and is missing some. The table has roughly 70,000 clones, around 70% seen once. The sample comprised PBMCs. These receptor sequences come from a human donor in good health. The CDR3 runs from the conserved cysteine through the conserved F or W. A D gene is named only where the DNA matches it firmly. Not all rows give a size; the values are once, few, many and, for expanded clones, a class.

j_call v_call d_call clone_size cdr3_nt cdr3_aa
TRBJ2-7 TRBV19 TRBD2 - TGTGCCAGTAGTATTCGGCTAGCGGGAGGGAACGAGCAGTACTTC CASSIRLAGGNEQYF
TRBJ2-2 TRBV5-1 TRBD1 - TGCGCCAGCAGCTTCCGGGACAGATCCTCCGGGGAGCTGTTTTTT CASSFRDRSSGELFF
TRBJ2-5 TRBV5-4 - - TGTGCCAGCAGCTCCGGGACTCCGACCCAAGAGACCCAGTACTTC CASSSGTPTQETQYF
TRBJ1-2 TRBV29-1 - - TGCAGCGTGAGGGAGCCTAACTATGGCTACACCTTC CSVREPNYGYTF
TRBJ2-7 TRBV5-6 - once TGTGCCAGCAGCTTGGTAGGGGTGGGCAACGAGCAGTACTTC CASSLVGVGNEQYF
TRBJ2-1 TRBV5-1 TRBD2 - TGCGCCAGCAGCCTAGCTCCTAGCGGGGTGGGGAATGAGCAGTTCTTC CASSLAPSGVGNEQFF
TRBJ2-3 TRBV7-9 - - TGTGCCAGCAGTCCCCTTGAGCGAATCACAGATACGCAGTATTTT CASSPLERITDTQYF
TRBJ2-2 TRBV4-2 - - TGTGCCAGCAGCCAAGATAAACAGGGAATGAAGTCCGGGGAGCTGTTTTTT CASSQDKQGMKSGELFF
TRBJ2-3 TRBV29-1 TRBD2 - TGCAGCGTTAAAGCTAGCGGGACCACAGATACGCAGTATTTT CSVKASGTTDTQYF
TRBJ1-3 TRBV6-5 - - TGTGCCAGCAGTTACCGGAGCTCTGGAAACACCATATATTTT CASSYRSSGNTIYF
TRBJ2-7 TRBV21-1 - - TGTGCCAGCAGCGGGGGACAGGGCCCCTACGAGCAGTACTTC CASSGGQGPYEQYF
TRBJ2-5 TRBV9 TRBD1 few TGTGCCAGCAGCCCCTACGGGACAGGGAAAGAGACCCAGTACTTC CASSPYGTGKETQYF
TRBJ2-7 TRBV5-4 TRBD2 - TGTGCCAGCAGCTTGGGAGAGCGGGAGGGGTACGAGCAGTACTTC CASSLGEREGYEQYF
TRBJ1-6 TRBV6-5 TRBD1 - TGTGCCAGCAGTTGGGACAGGGGGAGCTCACCCCTCCACTTT CASSWDRGSSPLHF
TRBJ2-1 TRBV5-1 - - TGCGCCAGCAGCTTGTTATTTTCAGGGAGGAGAGATGAGCAGTTCTTC CASSLLFSGRRDEQFF
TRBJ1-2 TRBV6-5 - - TGTGCCACCGGACAGTGGGCTAACTATGGCTACACCTTC CATGQWANYGYTF
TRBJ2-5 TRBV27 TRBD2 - TGTGCCAGCAGTTCCTGGACTAGCGGGTTAGGAGAGACCCAGTACTTC CASSSWTSGLGETQYF
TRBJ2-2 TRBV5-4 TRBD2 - TGTGCCAGCAGCTCCGGACTAGCGGGAGCCGGGGAGCTGTTTTTT CASSSGLAGAGELFF
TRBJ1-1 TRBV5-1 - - TGCGCCACCGGGATGGGATGGGGAGACACTGAAGCTTTCTTT CATGMGWGDTEAFF
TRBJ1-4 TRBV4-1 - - TGCGCCAGCAGCCAAACCCCGACAGCCCTTGCAACTAATGAAAAACTGTTTTTT CASSQTPTALATNEKLFF
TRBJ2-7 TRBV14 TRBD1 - TGTGCCAGCAGCCACGCACATACAGGGGCCCTTAGGTGCGAGCAGTACTTC CASSHAHTGALRCEQYF
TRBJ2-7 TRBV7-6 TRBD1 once TGTGCCAGCAGTGTAGGGACAGGTCAGTACTACGAGCAGTACTTC CASSVGTGQYYEQYF
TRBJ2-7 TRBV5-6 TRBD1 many TGTGCCAGCAGCCTCCTATCCCGAGGACAGGGGGGTGTATACGAGCAGTACTTC CASSLLSRGQGGVYEQYF
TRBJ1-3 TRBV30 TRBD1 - TGTGCCTGGACAGGGGGCGCGGACACCATATATTTT CAWTGGADTIYF
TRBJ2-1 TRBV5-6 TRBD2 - TGTGCCAGCAGCCCGGGACTAGCGGGAGCGCAGTTCTTC CASSPGLAGAQFF
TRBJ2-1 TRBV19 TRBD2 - TGTGCCAGTAGTAAAGGACTAGCGGACGACTACAATGAGCAGTTCTTC CASSKGLADDYNEQFF
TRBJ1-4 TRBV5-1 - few TGCGCCAGCAGCGGCGGGGGGAGCAATGAAAAACTGTTTTTT CASSGGGSNEKLFF
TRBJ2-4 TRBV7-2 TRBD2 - TGTGCCAGCAGCTTAGCGTCTAGCGGGAAGCAGTACTTC CASSLASSGKQYF
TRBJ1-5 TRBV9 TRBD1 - TGTGCCAGCAGCGTAGGACAGGGTCCCGATCAGCCCCAGCATTTT CASSVGQGPDQPQHF
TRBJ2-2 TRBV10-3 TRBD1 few TGTGCCATCAGGGGGGACAGGGACACCGGGGAGCTGTTTTTT CAIRGDRDTGELFF
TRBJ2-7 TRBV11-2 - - TGTGCCAGCAGCAGCTTACAGCTTTCCTCCGCCTACGAGCAGTACTTC CASSSLQLSSAYEQYF
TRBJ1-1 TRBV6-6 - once TGTGCCAGCAGCCTAAACAGGGACGGGAACACTGAAGCTTTCTTT CASSLNRDGNTEAFF
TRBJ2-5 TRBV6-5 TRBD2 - TGTGCCAGCAGTCCCGCCCTAGCGGTCCGAGGGACCCAGTACTTC CASSPALAVRGTQYF
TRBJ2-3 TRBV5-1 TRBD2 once TGCGCCAGCAGCTTCATAGCGGGAGGCCCAGATACGCAGTATTTT CASSFIAGGPDTQYF
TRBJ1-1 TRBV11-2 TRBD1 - TGTGCCAGCAGCTGGACAGGCGCGAACACTGAAGCTTTCTTT CASSWTGANTEAFF
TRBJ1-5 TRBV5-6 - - TGTGCCAGCAGCTTTCTAGGGAGCGATTACAATCAGCCCCAGCATTTT CASSFLGSDYNQPQHF
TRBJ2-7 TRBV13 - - TGTGCCAGCAGCTTATGGGGGGTTTTATACGAGCAGTACTTC CASSLWGVLYEQYF
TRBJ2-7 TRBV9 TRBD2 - TGTGCCAGCAGCGAAACTAGCGGGGTTTCCTACGAGCAGTACTTC CASSETSGVSYEQYF
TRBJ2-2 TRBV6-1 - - TGTGCCAGCAGTGAAAGTGCCGGGATGGCGGGGGAGCTGTTTTTT CASSESAGMAGELFF
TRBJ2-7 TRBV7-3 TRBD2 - TGTGCCAGCAGCTCCGGGACTAGCTCCAGCGAGCAGTACTTC CASSSGTSSSEQYF